Listed below are T cell receptor beta chains from one sample, sequenced in a study of CD8 T cells in ankylosing spondylitis. TCRdb fed the 5' RACE reads into MiXCR, producing one record per CDR3 protein. The data contain just over 300,000 distinct CDR3 sequences, roughly 20% of them singletons. The specimen sequenced was blood, either unsorted or a sorted T cell fraction (not recorded which). The receptor source for this set is a female donor with ankylosing spondylitis or in good health (not recorded which). CDR3s leave out the opening cysteine and the closing phenylalanine or tryptophan. Clone size appears in some rows only: once, few, many, or a class for an expanded clone.

TRBJ2-7	.	TRBV29-1	12	SVGKREPPYEQY
TRBJ1-4	few	TRBV29-1	10	SVESGGEKLF
TRBJ1-1	many	TRBV12-3/TRBV12-4	10	ASSLGGGEAF
TRBJ2-1	many	TRBV15	12	ATSRDSEDNEQF
TRBJ2-3	many	TRBV24-1	14	ATSDYNRGETDTQY
TRBJ2-7	.	TRBV7-9	12	ASSLGGTAYEQY
TRBJ1-5	few	TRBV20-1	15	SARDAGLTYSNQPQH
TRBJ1-1	.	TRBV21-1	13	ASSKERAMNTEAF
TRBJ2-7	few	TRBV6-2/TRBV6-3	13	ASSYRVSGNHEQY
TRBJ2-2	few	TRBV7-9	14	ASRGQSEASPGELF
TRBJ1-1	.	TRBV28	11	ASRTVMNTEAF
TRBJ1-4	many	TRBV15	11	ATSRGTREKLF
TRBJ2-1	once	TRBV2	10	ASSPRAGRLF
TRBJ2-3	.	TRBV20-1	10	SAPQIPDTQY
TRBJ2-1	many	TRBV29-1	13	SESGGQGAGDEQF
TRBJ1-2	.	TRBV5-5	11	ASSLTTSWPYT
TRBJ2-2	.	TRBV5-7	15	ASSSGPGSGNTGELF
TRBJ2-2	once	TRBV6-1	12	ASRDSRRTGELF
TRBJ2-7	.	TRBV20-1	12	SAGTSGASYEQY
TRBJ2-7	few	TRBV7-9	15	ASSGPETSGWGDEQY
TRBJ1-2	.	TRBV10-3	11	AISEADFSGYT
TRBJ2-3	few	TRBV20-1	13	SARDETSGADTQY
TRBJ2-5	many	TRBV29-1	11	SVGASDVETQY
TRBJ2-6	few	TRBV29-1	12	SVGGSSGANVLT
TRBJ2-7	.	TRBV6-5	15	ASSYSMLAGEMAEQY
TRBJ2-5	few	TRBV27	13	ASRISGWGKETQY
TRBJ2-1	.	TRBV6-2/TRBV6-3	14	ASSYGGSGRGNEQF
TRBJ1-2	.	TRBV18	14	ASSTGTGELSYGYT
TRBJ2-3	.	TRBV5-1	13	ASSLTSGTTDTQY
TRBJ2-5	.	TRBV25-1	13	ASSDSPKGQETQY
TRBJ2-7	few	TRBV7-9	13	ASSAPTSRKDEQY
TRBJ2-5	few	TRBV15	12	ATIVLRVQETQY
TRBJ2-3	.	TRBV18	12	ASCPPGSTDTQY
TRBJ2-3	once	TRBV5-1	11	ASSLGAGATQY
TRBJ1-1	few	TRBV6-6	11	ASSYQNGGDAF
TRBJ2-1	few	TRBV7-2	12	ASSLGTGQGEQF
TRBJ1-2	many	TRBV12-3/TRBV12-4	10	ASSPTYYGYT
TRBJ1-4	few	TRBV12-3/TRBV12-4	12	ASSSQGYAEKLF
TRBJ2-3	.	TRBV5-1	12	ASSLEQVTDTQY
TRBJ2-7	.	TRBV29-1	11	SVRTGRTYEQY
TRBJ1-2	few	TRBV11-2	12	ASSSMGGVYGYT
TRBJ2-3	.	TRBV4-1	14	ASSQEGLAGGDTQY